These 30 T cell receptor beta chains came from one sample sequenced in a study of cytomegalovirus exposure and HLA in healthy donors. PCR was performed using 60 Vbeta and 13 Jbeta primers. Profiled with immunoSEQ multiplex PCR; TCRdb holds only in-frame clones, not every one. The table includes approximately 100,000 clones, roughly 70% detected once. Sample: PBMCs. These receptors came from a man aged 45-65 years in good health and CMV-seronegative.

The rearrangement uses TRBV5-8 and TRBJ2-5, with a tentative D call TRBD1 (6 bases). This CDR3 region has 13 residues. CDR1 SGHTS and CDR2 YDEGEE come from the germline V gene. The V end lost 5 bases, the J end lost 5 bases, and 13 bases lay between the germline ends. Here the CDR3 DNA reads TGTGCCAGCAGGTACAGGGTTTGGGAGACCCAGTACTTC. Amino acids: CASRYRVWETQYF.

The rearrangement links TRBV10-3 to TRBJ2-3, with 9 bases fitting TRBD2. The CDR3 is 14 amino acids. Germline V gives CDR1 ENHRY, CDR2 SYGVKD. J lost 0 bases, V lost 8 bases, and 3 bases had no gene match. Written as DNA, the CDR3 is TGTGCCATCTATAGCGGGGGAAGCACAGATACGCAGTATTTT. This sequence encodes CAIYSGGSTDTQYF.

The gene calls are TRBV5-1 and TRBJ2-5; 8 bases line up with TRBD2. V lost 3 bases, J lost 5 bases, and 3 bases stayed unmatched. Germline V gene lookup returns CDR1 SGHRS and CDR2 YFSETQ. This CDR3 has 13 residues. The CDR3 DNA sequence: TGCGCCAGCAGCTCGGGACTAGAGGAGACCCAGTACTTC. Protein product: CASSSGLEETQYF.

The rearrangement joins TRBV30 to TRBJ2-1; D might be TRBD2 (7 bases). Germline lookup yields CDR1 GTSNPN and CDR2 SVGIG (reference sequence). V shed 4 bases and J shed 12 bases, with 16 bases lying between them. This CDR3 region has 12 residues. In DNA, the CDR3 is TGTGCCTGGAACAATTTGGGAGGGGGGCAGTTCTTC. Its translation is CAWNNLGGGQFF.

The J gene is TRBJ2-7, the V gene TRBV2; D not certain. The CDR3 runs 12 residues. V lost 10 bases, J lost 4 bases, and 14 bases lay in between. The germline V gene encodes CDR1 SNHLY and CDR2 FYNNEI. The CDR3 here is CATSNVGYEQYF. CDR3 nucleotide sequence: TGTGCCACCTCCAACGTCGGGTACGAGCAGTACTTC. Together with reference TRBV2 and TRBJ2-7, the CDR3 gives the full variable domain: EPEVTQTPSHQVTQMGQEVILRCVPISNHLYFYWYRQILGQKVEFLVSFYNNEISEKSEIFDDQFSVERPDGSNFTLKIRSTKLEDSAMYFCATSNVGYEQYFGPGTRLTVT.

This clone was counted a single time. The V gene is TRBV28, the J gene TRBJ2-7; 10 bases map to TRBD1. CDR3 length: 15 amino acids. After removal of 3 bases from V and 12 bases from J, the junction contained 14 bases not matched to a gene. The V gene's germline CDR1 is MDHEN and CDR2 SYDVKM. CDR3: CASSLGTGEVRARYF. The CDR3 DNA is TGTGCCAGCAGTTTGGGGACAGGGGAAGTTCGAGCGCGGTACTTC.

This clone was recorded a few times. This chain joins TRBV4-3 and TRBJ2-3; the D gene is possibly TRBD2 (5 bases). The CDR3 is made up of 17 amino acids. Germline CDR1 is LGHNA and CDR2 is YSLEER. V was cut by 1 base and J by 3 bases, with 17 bases left in between. CDR3 bases: TGCGCCAGCAGCCAAGGACATTCCCCTGAGGGTACAGATACGCAGTATTTT. Protein sequence: CASSQGHSPEGTDTQYF.

The genes are TRBV7-9 and TRBJ2-7, with D perhaps matching TRBD1 (5 bases). The V end was cut by 5 bases, the J end by 0 bases, with 11 bases between. This CDR3 region has 14 residues. Germline V gene lookup returns CDR1 SEHNR and CDR2 FQNEAQ (reference sequence). In DNA form, the CDR3 reads TGTGCCAGCAGCAAGGACACCATCTCCTACGAGCAGTACTTC. It translates to CASSKDTISYEQYF.

The chain carries TRBV19 and TRBJ2-1, with 7 bases aligning to TRBD1. Per the germline V gene, CDR1 is LNHDA and CDR2 is SQIVND (reference sequence). The ends lost 5 bases at V and 8 bases at J; junction bases unmatched: 6. The CDR3 runs 13 residues. The DNA of the CDR3 is TGTGCCAGTAGTCCCGACAGGGAACATGAGCAGTTCTTC. Translated: CASSPDREHEQFF.

This clone ranks as hyperexpanded. The chain joins TRBV30 to TRBJ2-3, with 8 bases matching TRBD1. Trimming cost V 3 bases and J 4 bases; bases outside gene matches: 9. The germline CDR1 and CDR2 sequences are GTSNPN and SVGIG (reference sequence). The CDR3 is 15 residues long. CDR3 nucleotide sequence: TGTGCCTGGAGGAGATACAGGGGGGAATCAGATACGCAGTATTTT. It specifies CAWRRYRGESDTQYF.

This clone was counted only a few times. The genes are TRBV30 and TRBJ2-3; 7 bases line up with TRBD2. With V trimmed by 4 bases and J by 0 bases, 7 bases remained unmatched. The CDR3 extends over 15 amino acids. Germline assignment: CDR1 GTSNPN and CDR2 SVGIG (reference sequence). Here the CDR3 reads CAWTTAGTSTDTQYF. In DNA form, the CDR3 reads TGTGCCTGGACGACAGCGGGAACTAGCACAGATACGCAGTATTTT.

This clone occurred once. The chain recombines TRBV10-1 with TRBJ2-5, with 8 bases identical to TRBD1. CDR1 and CDR2 from the germline V gene are WNHNN and SYGVQD (reference sequence). The CDR3 is made up of 15 amino acids. Trimming at V came to 0 bases and at J to 7 bases, leaving 7 bases not matched to a gene. CDR3 amino acids: CASSESTGVQGTQYF. CDR3 nucleotides: TGCGCCAGCAGTGAGTCGACAGGGGTCCAGGGGACCCAGTACTTC.

The table lists this clone with a few counts. The chain recombines TRBV19 with TRBJ1-4; TRBD1 matches at 7 bases. The germline CDR1 and CDR2 sequences are LNHDA and SQIVND (reference sequence). The CDR3 covers 16 residues. Germline trimming cut 4 bases from V and 5 bases from J; bases unmatched to any gene: 10. The CDR3 DNA is TGTGCCAGTAGTACACCGAGGACAGGTCGGAATGAAAAACTGTTTTTT. Residues: CASSTPRTGRNEKLFF.

The V call is TRBV2, the J call TRBJ1-2; 9 positions agree with TRBD1. The CDR3 is made up of 15 amino acids. Trimming took 3 bases from V and 5 from J; bases not matched to a gene: 7. The germline gives CDR1 SNHLY, CDR2 FYNNEI. The CDR3 DNA follows: TGTGCCAGCAGTGAGGACAGGGGATTATTGTATGGCTACACCTTC. It codes for CASSEDRGLLYGYTF. Full variable domain (rest looked up from reference TRBV2 and TRBJ1-2): EPEVTQTPSHQVTQMGQEVILRCVPISNHLYFYWYRQILGQKVEFLVSFYNNEISEKSEIFDDQFSVERPDGSNFTLKIRSTKLEDSAMYFCASSEDRGLLYGYTFGSGTRLTVV.

The rearrangement uses TRBV6-1 and TRBJ2-5; maybe TRBD1 (7 bases). This CDR3 spans 15 amino acids. Germline lookup yields CDR1 MNHNS and CDR2 SASEGT. V dropped 9 bases and J dropped 4 bases, with 21 bases sitting between them. In DNA, the CDR3 is TGTGCCAGTCCTGATGGAGGGGGCGAGGGAGAGACCCAGTACTTC. Translation gives CASPDGGGEGETQYF.

This clone was counted between two and nine times. The genes are TRBV30 and TRBJ1-2; D possibly corresponds to TRBD1 (5 bases). Germline values: CDR1 GTSNPN, CDR2 SVGIG (reference sequence). The CDR3 runs 13 residues. The germline V and J ends were trimmed by 5 bases and 8 bases, with 18 bases remaining between them. This CDR3 is CAWAPLRWGGYTF. For the CDR3, the DNA is TGTGCCTGGGCCCCCCTAAGGTGGGGCGGCTACACCTTC.

V and J are TRBV15 and TRBJ1-4; 10 positions agree with TRBD1. The V gene's germline CDR1 is LNHNV and CDR2 YYDKDF (reference sequence). There are 16 residues in the CDR3. The V gene end was trimmed by 3 bases and the J gene end by 8 bases; junction bases not matched to a gene: 9. The CDR3 loop is CATSRGRTGGKEKLFF. Written as DNA, the CDR3 is TGTGCCACCAGCAGGGGGAGGACAGGGGGGAAGGAAAAACTGTTTTTT.

The chain carries TRBV18 and TRBJ1-5, with a weak D call TRBD1 (5 bases). This CDR3 comprises 14 residues. V lost 3 bases and J 5 bases, leaving 11 bases between the germline ends. Germline V gene data show CDR1 as KGHSH and CDR2 as LQKENI. CDR3 region: CASSPGGDDQPQHF. In DNA, the CDR3 is TGTGCCAGCTCACCGGGCGGGGACGATCAGCCCCAGCATTTT.

This clone has a single count. The gene calls are TRBV4-2 and TRBJ2-1, with D uncertain. CDR1 is LGHNA, CDR2 YNFKEQ, per germline. V was shortened by 3 bases and J by 7 bases, with 4 bases between the two germline ends. This CDR3 spans 11 amino acids. CDR3 DNA: TGTGCCAGCAGCCACGGGAATGAGCAGTTCTTC. Its translation is CASSHGNEQFF.

This clone was seen a few times. V gene TRBV28 combines with J gene TRBJ1-5; TRBD1 matches at 10 bases. The ends lost 5 bases at V and 5 bases at J; junction bases unmatched: 3. This CDR3 comprises 14 residues. Looked up from germline, CDR1 is MDHEN and CDR2 is SYDVKM. In nucleotides, the CDR3 is TGTGCCAGCAGTCTCGGGACAGGGGATCAGCCCCAGCATTTT. It specifies CASSLGTGDQPQHF.

This clone was detected a few times. This chain joins TRBV19 and TRBJ1-2; the match to TRBD1 covers 7 bases. The CDR3 sequence is 15 residues long. V was clipped by 9 bases and J by 4 bases; unmatched bases: 14. Germline V gives CDR1 LNHDA, CDR2 SQIVND (reference sequence). DNA for the CDR3: TGTGCCAGCCAAACCCAACAGGGGAACTCCTATGGCTACACCTTC. Its protein is CASQTQQGNSYGYTF.

This clone was observed a single time. V is TRBV19 and J is TRBJ2-3, with D uncertain. The CDR3 has 15 amino acids. V was shortened by 4 bases and J by 3 bases, with 14 bases between the two germline ends. Germline assignment: CDR1 LNHDA and CDR2 SQIVND (reference sequence). CDR3 sequence (DNA): TGTGCCAGTAGTACCCCCCAGCGTGGGACAGATACGCAGTATTTT. Protein sequence: CASSTPQRGTDTQYF.

The chain couples TRBV30 to TRBJ2-7; D not resolved. V gave up 1 base and J gave up 0 bases, with 13 bases separating them. CDR1 is GTSNPN, CDR2 SVGIG, per germline (reference sequence). The CDR3 covers 15 residues. The CDR3 spells CAWSEDWAGSYEQYF. CDR3 in DNA: TGTGCCTGGAGTGAAGATTGGGCAGGCTCCTACGAGCAGTACTTC.

About this clone: This likely reflects a read error, since a far larger clone is one base away. This CDR3 fails to terminate in the conserved phenylalanine or tryptophan, so it likely reflects a read error. This chain links TRBV7-9 with TRBJ1-2; D call uncertain. The CDR3 has 14 residues. The ends were cut back, 1 base at V and 2 bases at J, with 8 bases in the middle. Germline CDR1 reads SEHNR; CDR2 reads FQNEAQ (reference sequence). The CDR3, as DNA: TGTGCCAGCAGCTTAGGCGGCCTGAACTATGGCTACACCCTC. Its translation: CASSLGGLNYGYTL.

V is TRBV14 and J is TRBJ2-2; D ambiguous. With 4 bases removed from V and 1 base from J, the gap between germline ends came to 10 bases. The CDR3 is 15 amino acids. In germline, CDR1 is SGHDN, CDR2 FVKESK. Written as DNA, the CDR3 is TGTGCCAGCAGCCTTGTACAGTGGAACACCGGGGAGCTGTTTTTT. Amino acids: CASSLVQWNTGELFF.

V gene TRBV7-2 combines with J gene TRBJ2-5; D unclear. Germline V gene lookup returns CDR1 SGHTA and CDR2 FQGNSA. V dropped 5 bases and J dropped 5 bases, with 6 bases sitting between them. There are 11 residues in the CDR3. The CDR3 sequence is CASSPSETQYF. The CDR3 coding sequence is TGTGCCAGCAGCCCCAGTGAGACCCAGTACTTC.

V is TRBV7-2 and J is TRBJ1-2; possible D gene TRBD1, 6 bases. The CDR3 consists of 16 residues. Trimming took off 5 bases at V and 8 bases at J, with 24 bases between the two ends. In germline, CDR1 is SGHTA, CDR2 FQGNSA. The CDR3 loop is CASSGRPTGSGSGYTF. The CDR3 region has the DNA TGTGCCAGCAGCGGCCGACCGACAGGCTCGGGGAGCGGCTACACCTTC.

This sequence joins TRBV7-3 and TRBJ2-2, with D possibly TRBD2 on 5 matching bases. Germline CDR1 SGHTA, CDR2 FQGTGA. This CDR3 comprises 14 residues. V dropped 5 bases and J dropped 4 bases, with 11 bases sitting between them. The CDR3 region is CASSPPGSTGELFF. In DNA, the CDR3 is TGTGCCAGCAGCCCACCGGGGTCCACCGGGGAGCTGTTTTTT. Using reference TRBV7-3 and TRBJ2-2 for the parts outside the CDR3, the full variable domain is GAGVSQTPSNKVTEKGKYVELRCDPISGHTALYWYRQSLGQGPEFLIYFQGTGAADDSGLPNDRFFAVRPEGSVSTLKIQRTERGDSAVYLCASSPPGSTGELFFGEGSRLTVL.

The V and J genes are TRBV15 and TRBJ1-5; the D is unclear. The V gene's germline CDR1 is LNHNV and CDR2 YYDKDF (reference sequence). This CDR3 region has 13 residues. V was clipped by 2 bases and J by 11 bases, with 13 bases between them. In DNA, the CDR3 is TGTGCCACCAGCAGAACTGGCGGCCGGGCCCAGCATTTT. Amino acids: CATSRTGGRAQHF.

The J gene is TRBJ2-1, the V gene TRBV4-1; perhaps TRBD1 as D (5 bases). The germline CDR1 and CDR2 sequences are MGHRA and YSYEKL. This CDR3 spans 15 amino acids. The V gene lost 2 bases and the J gene lost 8 bases, with 16 bases spanning the gap. CDR3 loop: CASSQTGKPRDEQFF. CDR3 sequence (DNA): TGCGCCAGCAGCCAAACAGGAAAGCCAAGAGATGAGCAGTTCTTC.